Each of the 24 T cell receptor beta chains below was sequenced from the same sample in a study of T cells after posttransplantation cyclophosphamide. Libraries were prepared by immunoSEQ multiplex PCR; TCRdb keeps only in-frame clonotypes and omits some of them. In total the sample includes tens of thousands of clones, none of them seen once. Sequenced sample: PBMCs. The origin of the receptors is a man aged 35-49 years in good health, CMV-negative, and a related stem cell transplant donor.

This clone has at least ten counts. The chain links TRBV7-3 to TRBJ1-1; D unresolved. The V end was cut by 4 bases, the J end by 4 bases, with 10 bases between. Germline-derived CDR1 and CDR2 are SGHTA and FQGTGA. The CDR3 is 13 amino acids. This chain's CDR3 is CASSSGLGTEAFF. The CDR3, as DNA: TGTGCCAGCAGCTCGGGGTTGGGCACTGAAGCTTTCTTT.

This clone was seen ten or more times. This chain connects TRBV5-1 to TRBJ2-3, with 7 bases lining up with TRBD2. J lost 5 bases, V lost 0 bases, and 6 bases had no gene match. CDR1 SGHRS and CDR2 YFSETQ come from the germline V gene. The CDR3 consists of 15 residues. CDR3 amino acids: CASSLEGGSLDTQYF. The CDR3 DNA is TGCGCCAGCAGCTTGGAGGGCGGGAGTTTAGATACGCAGTATTTT.

The CDR3 DNA is TGTGCCAGCAGCTCTGGGGGAGGACTCTATGGCTACACCTTC. Its translation is CASSSGGGLYGYTF. This rearrangement joins TRBV9 to TRBJ1-2; a possible D gene is TRBD1 (5 bases). The germline V gene encodes CDR1 SGDLS and CDR2 YYNGEE. Trimming pared 4 bases from V and 4 bases from J, leaving 14 bases between. The CDR3 length is 14 residues.

This clone was seen ten or more times. The same CDR3 is also encoded by other DNA sequences in this sample. V and J are TRBV9 and TRBJ1-1; D is undetermined. Looked up from germline, CDR1 is SGDLS and CDR2 is YYNGEE. Trimming removed 2 bases at V and 2 bases at J, with 10 bases between. The CDR3 runs to 14 residues. The CDR3 reads CASSVQALNTEAFF. For the CDR3, the DNA is TGTGCCAGCAGCGTTCAGGCCCTAAACACTGAAGCTTTCTTT.

This clone has ten or more counts. V and J are TRBV6-1 and TRBJ1-1; D is possibly TRBD1 (5 bases). Germline V gene data show CDR1 as MNHNS and CDR2 as SASEGT. V was trimmed by 6 bases and J by 5 bases, leaving 19 bases between them. CDR3 size: 15 residues. DNA for the CDR3: TGTGCCAGCAGAGGTCTCGCCGATGACAGAACTGAAGCTTTCTTT. This encodes CASRGLADDRTEAFF.

This clone was detected ten times or more. The chain joins TRBV29-1 to TRBJ2-3; D may be TRBD2 (6 bases). V was cut by 4 bases and J by 0 bases, with 8 bases left in between. CDR1 and CDR2 from the germline V gene are SQVTM and ANQGSEA. The CDR3 is 13 amino acids. The CDR3 sequence is CSVVGGSTDTQYF. The CDR3 region has the DNA TGCAGCGTTGTGGGGGGTAGCACAGATACGCAGTATTTT.

At least ten counts were recorded for this clone. The rearrangement joins TRBV5-6 to TRBJ1-2; no clear D gene. Germline CDR1 is SGHDT and CDR2 is YYEEEE. The CDR3 is 12 amino acids. Between the trimmed V and J ends, which lost 0 bases and 4 bases, there was a span of 4 bases. The DNA for the CDR3 is TGTGCCAGCAGCTTGGCCTCCTATGGCTACACCTTC. Residues: CASSLASYGYTF.

This clone occurred many times. The V call is TRBV4-2, the J call TRBJ1-1; TRBD1 might be the D (5 bases). The V end was cut by 0 bases, the J end by 8 bases, with 13 bases between. CDR3 length: 14 amino acids. Germline lookup yields CDR1 LGHNA and CDR2 YNFKEQ. CDR3 nucleotide sequence: TGTGCCAGCAGCCAAGATCGCGGGGGGTCCGAAGCTTTCTTT. This codes for CASSQDRGGSEAFF.

This clone showed up many times. The chain is built from TRBV19 and TRBJ1-2, with 10 bases identical to TRBD1. The trim removed 4 bases at V and 10 bases at J, leaving 6 bases unmatched. Germline values: CDR1 LNHDA, CDR2 SQIVND (reference sequence). This CDR3 comprises 13 residues. The CDR3 loop reads CASSRGTGDLYTF. The CDR3 DNA follows: TGTGCCAGTAGTAGAGGGACAGGGGATCTCTACACCTTC.

This clone was recorded many times. V gene TRBV5-1 combines with J gene TRBJ2-7; TRBD2 matches at 7 bases. V gave up 2 bases and J gave up 3 bases; unmatched junction bases: 2. The V gene's germline CDR1 is SGHRS and CDR2 YFSETQ. CDR3 length: 13 residues. CDR3 DNA: TGCGCCAGCAGCTTCGGCGGGGGCTACGAGCAGTACTTC. Its translation: CASSFGGGYEQYF.

This clone occurred many times. V usage is TRBV6-5 and J usage is TRBJ2-1, with a possible D match to TRBD2 (6 bases). CDR3 length equals 16 residues. The V end was cut by 1 base, the J end by 5 bases, with 15 bases between. Germline lookup yields CDR1 MNHEY and CDR2 SVGAGI. The DNA for the CDR3 is TGTGCCAGCAGTTACTTCCTGGCGGGGACCAACAATGAGCAGTTCTTC. Its protein is CASSYFLAGTNNEQFF.

This clone appeared a few times. J is TRBJ1-3 and V is TRBV14; D perhaps matches TRBD1 (6 bases). The CDR3 loop spans 17 amino acids. Germline CDR1 reads SGHDN; CDR2 reads FVKESK. V was clipped by 3 bases and J by 0 bases, with 15 bases between them. The CDR3 region is CASSQGHTGYSGNTIYF. DNA of the CDR3: TGTGCCAGCAGCCAGGGACATACAGGATACTCTGGAAACACCATATATTTT. The full variable domain, its missing parts supplied by reference TRBV14 and TRBJ1-3, is EAGVTQFPSHSVIEKGQTVTLRCDPISGHDNLYWYRRVMGKEIKFLLHFVKESKQDESGMPNNRFLAERTGGTYSTLKVQPAELEDSGVYFCASSQGHTGYSGNTIYFGEGSWLTVV.

This clone has at least ten counts. J is TRBJ2-3 and V is TRBV2; the D gene is possibly TRBD2 (6 bases). The germline V gene has CDR1 SNHLY and CDR2 FYNNEI. The germline V and J ends were trimmed by 4 bases and 8 bases, with 16 bases remaining between them. The CDR3 sequence is 14 residues long. The CDR3 protein is CASSGGSGWVTQYF. As DNA, the CDR3 is TGTGCCAGCAGTGGGGGGAGCGGGTGGGTTACGCAGTATTTT.

This clone was seen only a few times. This rearrangement joins TRBV5-1 to TRBJ1-2; D remains ambiguous. The CDR3 has 15 residues. Looked up from germline, CDR1 is SGHRS and CDR2 is YFSETQ. Trimming took off 0 bases at V and 7 bases at J, with 16 bases between the two ends. CDR3 protein: CASSLGTVQEGGYTF. CDR3 coding DNA: TGCGCCAGCAGCTTGGGGACCGTCCAGGAGGGTGGCTACACCTTC.

This clone was recorded at least ten times. The V gene is TRBV10-3, the J gene TRBJ2-7, with D maybe TRBD1 (8 bases). Deletions cut 10 bases from V and 12 bases from J, with 28 bases between. CDR3 size: 14 residues. Per germline, CDR1 ENHRY and CDR2 SYGVKD. This chain's CDR3 is CATGEDRALGGVYF. In nucleotides, the CDR3 is TGTGCCACAGGCGAGGACAGGGCTTTGGGGGGGGTGTACTTC.

This clone has a count of ten or more. The V call is TRBV25-1, the J call TRBJ2-1; no definite D call. V was clipped by 4 bases and J by 5 bases, with 12 bases between them. Germline V gene sequence: CDR1 MGHDK, CDR2 SYGVNS. The CDR3 spans 14 residues. CDR3 DNA sequence: TGTGCCAGCAGTGTCGGAGACGTTAACAATGAGCAGTTCTTC. Its translation is CASSVGDVNNEQFF.

The genes are TRBV7-2 and TRBJ1-2; weak D call: TRBD1 (6 bases). V dropped 0 bases and J dropped 7 bases, with 15 bases sitting between them. Germline-derived CDR1 and CDR2 are SGHTA and FQGNSA. The CDR3 covers 15 residues. The CDR3 here is CASSLAKGDLSGYTF. In DNA form, the CDR3 reads TGTGCCAGCAGCTTAGCCAAGGGGGATCTTTCTGGCTACACCTTC.

This clone was seen at least ten times. The chain carries TRBV19 and TRBJ1-5; possible D gene TRBD1, 6 bases. Looked up from germline, CDR1 is LNHDA and CDR2 is SQIVND (reference sequence). The CDR3 contains 16 residues. V dropped 3 bases and J dropped 1 base, with 13 bases sitting between them. CDR3 residues: CASSIRAGASNQPQHF. As DNA, the CDR3 is TGTGCCAGTAGTATTAGGGCAGGGGCCAGCAATCAGCCCCAGCATTTT.

This clone turned up a few times. The chain uses TRBV6-6 and TRBJ1-1; D call uncertain. This CDR3 comprises 14 residues. The V and J ends lost 3 bases and 2 bases respectively, with 10 bases between them. Germline V lookup: CDR1 MNHNY, CDR2 SVGAGI (reference sequence). DNA of the CDR3: TGTGCCAGCAGTTATGGCAGGCCTAACACTGAAGCTTTCTTT. The encoded protein is CASSYGRPNTEAFF.

This clone was seen repeatedly, ten times or more. V usage is TRBV19 and J usage is TRBJ1-1, with unresolved D. Germline loops: CDR1 LNHDA, CDR2 SQIVND (reference sequence). Deletions cut 0 bases from V and 1 base from J, with 3 bases between. The CDR3 loop spans 13 amino acids. The CDR3 spells CASSIDQNTEAFF. The CDR3 coding sequence is TGTGCCAGTAGTATAGATCAGAACACTGAAGCTTTCTTT.

Many counts were recorded for this clone. The V and J genes are TRBV5-1 and TRBJ1-1; D is possibly TRBD1 (5 bases). Trimming stripped 0 bases from V and 4 bases from J, with 10 bases between. The CDR3 totals 14 residues. From germline, CDR1 is SGHRS and CDR2 YFSETQ. The CDR3, as DNA: TGCGCCAGCAGCTTGGCGACCGGGGGCACTGAAGCTTTCTTT. It is translated as CASSLATGGTEAFF.

The rearrangement links TRBV27 to TRBJ2-5; 9 bases fit TRBD1. The DNA end is more similar to TRBJ2-7, so the J call may be wrong. There are 15 residues in the CDR3. The germline V gene has CDR1 MNHEY and CDR2 SMNVEV (reference sequence). CDR3 protein: CASRYGTGYSYEQYF. CDR3 nucleotide sequence: TGTGCCAGCAGGTACGGGACAGGGTATTCCTACGAGCAGTACTTC.

This clone was seen at least ten times. This chain joins TRBV15 and TRBJ1-1; no reliable D call. The length of the CDR3 is 14 residues. The germline CDR1 and CDR2 sequences are LNHNV and YYDKDF (reference sequence). V shed 4 bases and J shed 2 bases, with 11 bases lying between them. Here the CDR3 DNA reads TGTGCCACCAGCATCTTAAACACCAACACTGAAGCTTTCTTT. This codes for CATSILNTNTEAFF.

This clone was found a few times. V is TRBV6-5 and J is TRBJ1-2; 8 bases agree with TRBD1. V shed 6 bases and J 4 bases; nucleotides not matched to a gene: 7. The germline V gene encodes CDR1 MNHEY and CDR2 SVGAGI. The CDR3 is made up of 14 amino acids. This CDR3 is CASRRGQEGYGYTF. The CDR3 DNA follows: TGTGCCAGCAGGAGGGGACAGGAAGGCTATGGCTACACCTTC.